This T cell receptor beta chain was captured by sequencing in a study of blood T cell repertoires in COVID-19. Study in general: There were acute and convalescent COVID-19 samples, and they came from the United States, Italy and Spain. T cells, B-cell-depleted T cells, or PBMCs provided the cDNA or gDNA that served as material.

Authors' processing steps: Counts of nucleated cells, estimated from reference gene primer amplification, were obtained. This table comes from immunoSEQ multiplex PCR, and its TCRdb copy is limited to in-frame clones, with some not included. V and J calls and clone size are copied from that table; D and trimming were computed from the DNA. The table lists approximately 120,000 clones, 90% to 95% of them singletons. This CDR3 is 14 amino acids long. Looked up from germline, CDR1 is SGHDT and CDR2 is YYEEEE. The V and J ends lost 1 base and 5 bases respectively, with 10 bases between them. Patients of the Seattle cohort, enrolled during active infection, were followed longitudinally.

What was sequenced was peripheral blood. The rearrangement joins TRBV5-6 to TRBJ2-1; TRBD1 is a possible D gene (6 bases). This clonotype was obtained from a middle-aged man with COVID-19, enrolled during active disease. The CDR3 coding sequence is TGTGCCAGCAGCTTGTTGGGGGCAGACAATGAGCAGTTCTTC. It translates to CASSLLGADNEQFF.